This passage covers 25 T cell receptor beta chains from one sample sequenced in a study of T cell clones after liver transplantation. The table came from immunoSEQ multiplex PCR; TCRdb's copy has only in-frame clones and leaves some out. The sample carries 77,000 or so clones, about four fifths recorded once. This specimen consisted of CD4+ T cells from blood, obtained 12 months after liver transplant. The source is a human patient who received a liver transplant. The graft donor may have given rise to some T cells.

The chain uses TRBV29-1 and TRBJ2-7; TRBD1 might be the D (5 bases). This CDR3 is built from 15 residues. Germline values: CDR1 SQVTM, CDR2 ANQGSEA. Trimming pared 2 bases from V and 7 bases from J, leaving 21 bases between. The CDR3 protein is CSVERGADTSGEQYF. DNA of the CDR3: TGCAGCGTTGAAAGGGGCGCAGACACCTCTGGGGAGCAGTACTTC.

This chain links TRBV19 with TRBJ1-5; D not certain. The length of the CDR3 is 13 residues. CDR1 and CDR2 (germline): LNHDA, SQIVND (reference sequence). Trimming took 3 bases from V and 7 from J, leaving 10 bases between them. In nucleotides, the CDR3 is TGTGCCAGTAGTATCCCGGCCCGGCAGCCCCAGCATTTT. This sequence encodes CASSIPARQPQHF.

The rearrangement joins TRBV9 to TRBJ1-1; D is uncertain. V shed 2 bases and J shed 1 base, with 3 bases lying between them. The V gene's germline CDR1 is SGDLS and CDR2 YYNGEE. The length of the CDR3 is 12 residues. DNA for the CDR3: TGTGCCAGCAGCGTCCCGAACACTGAAGCTTTCTTT. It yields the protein CASSVPNTEAFF.

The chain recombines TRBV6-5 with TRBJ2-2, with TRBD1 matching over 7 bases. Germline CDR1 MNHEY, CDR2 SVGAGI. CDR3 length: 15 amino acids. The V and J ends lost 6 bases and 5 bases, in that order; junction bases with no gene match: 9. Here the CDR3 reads CASSYRLTGTGELFF. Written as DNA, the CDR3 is TGTGCCAGCAGCTACCGGCTGACAGGGACCGGGGAGCTGTTTTTT.

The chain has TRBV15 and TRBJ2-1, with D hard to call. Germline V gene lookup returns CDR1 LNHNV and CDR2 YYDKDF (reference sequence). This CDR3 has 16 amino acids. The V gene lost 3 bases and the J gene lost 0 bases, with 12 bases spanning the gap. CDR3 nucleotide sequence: TGTGCCACCAGCAGCCTGGACCCGAGCTCCTACAATGAGCAGTTCTTC. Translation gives CATSSLDPSSYNEQFF.

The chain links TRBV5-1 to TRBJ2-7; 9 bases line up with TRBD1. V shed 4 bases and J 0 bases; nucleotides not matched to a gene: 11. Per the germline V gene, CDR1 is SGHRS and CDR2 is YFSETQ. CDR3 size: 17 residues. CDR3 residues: CASSPFKSGQGSYEQYF. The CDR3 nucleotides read TGCGCCAGCAGCCCCTTCAAGTCGGGACAGGGCTCCTACGAGCAGTACTTC. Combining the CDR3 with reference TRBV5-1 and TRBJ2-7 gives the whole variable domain KAGVTQTPRYLIKTRGQQVTLSCSPISGHRSVSWYQQTPGQGLQFLFEYFSETQRNKGNFPGRFSGRQFSNSRSEMNVSTLELGDSALYLCASSPFKSGQGSYEQYFGPGTRLTVT.

CDR3 in DNA: TGTGCCAGCAGTTTTTCCAGCTCCCTTAACACCGGGGAGCTGTTTTTT. Translated, it gives CASSFSSSLNTGELFF. This chain connects TRBV27 to TRBJ2-2; D remains unclear. This CDR3 region has 16 residues. V gave up 3 bases and J gave up 2 bases, with 13 bases separating them. Per the germline V gene, CDR1 is MNHEY and CDR2 is SMNVEV (reference sequence).

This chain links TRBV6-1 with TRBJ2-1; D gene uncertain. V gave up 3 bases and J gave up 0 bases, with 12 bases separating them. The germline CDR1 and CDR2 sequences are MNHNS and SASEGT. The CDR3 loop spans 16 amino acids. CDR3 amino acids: CASSDMGSTSYNEQFF. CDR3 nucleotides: TGTGCCAGCAGTGATATGGGTTCCACCTCCTACAATGAGCAGTTCTTC.

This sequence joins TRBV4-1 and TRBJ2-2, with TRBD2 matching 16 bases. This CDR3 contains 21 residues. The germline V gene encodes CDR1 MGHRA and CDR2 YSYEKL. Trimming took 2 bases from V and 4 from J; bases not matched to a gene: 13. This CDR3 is CASSQWSTGLAGGPSTGELFF. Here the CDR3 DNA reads TGCGCCAGCAGCCAATGGAGTACGGGACTAGCGGGAGGGCCCAGCACCGGGGAGCTGTTTTTT.

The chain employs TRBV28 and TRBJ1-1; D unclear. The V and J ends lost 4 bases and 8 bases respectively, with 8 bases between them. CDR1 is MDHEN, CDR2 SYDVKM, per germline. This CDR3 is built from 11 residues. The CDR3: CASSSVQEAFF. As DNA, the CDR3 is TGTGCCAGCAGTTCTGTCCAGGAAGCTTTCTTT.

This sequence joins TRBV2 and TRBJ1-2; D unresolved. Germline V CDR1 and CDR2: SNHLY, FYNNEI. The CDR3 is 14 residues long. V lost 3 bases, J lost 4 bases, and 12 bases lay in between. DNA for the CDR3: TGTGCCAGCAGTGACAATGTCATACTCTATGGCTACACCTTC. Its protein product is CASSDNVILYGYTF.

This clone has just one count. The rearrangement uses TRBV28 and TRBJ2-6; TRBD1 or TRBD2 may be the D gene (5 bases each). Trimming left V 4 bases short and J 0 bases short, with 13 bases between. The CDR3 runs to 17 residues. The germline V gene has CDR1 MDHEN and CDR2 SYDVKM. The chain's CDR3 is CASSYRGKSSGANVLTF. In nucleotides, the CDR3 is TGTGCCAGCAGTTATCGGGGCAAGAGCTCTGGGGCCAACGTCCTGACTTTC.

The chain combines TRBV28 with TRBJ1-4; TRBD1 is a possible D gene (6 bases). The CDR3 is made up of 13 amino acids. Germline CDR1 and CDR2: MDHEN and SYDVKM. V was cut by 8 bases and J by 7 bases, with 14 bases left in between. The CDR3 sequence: CASGWGRGEKLFF. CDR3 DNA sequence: TGTGCCAGCGGGTGGGGGCGCGGTGAAAAACTGTTTTTT.

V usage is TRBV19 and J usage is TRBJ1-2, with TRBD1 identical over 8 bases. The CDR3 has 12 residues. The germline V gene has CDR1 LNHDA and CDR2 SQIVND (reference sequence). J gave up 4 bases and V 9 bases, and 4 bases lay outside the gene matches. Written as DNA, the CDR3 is TGTGCCAGCTACAGGGGGGGCTATGGCTACACCTTC. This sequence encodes CASYRGGYGYTF.

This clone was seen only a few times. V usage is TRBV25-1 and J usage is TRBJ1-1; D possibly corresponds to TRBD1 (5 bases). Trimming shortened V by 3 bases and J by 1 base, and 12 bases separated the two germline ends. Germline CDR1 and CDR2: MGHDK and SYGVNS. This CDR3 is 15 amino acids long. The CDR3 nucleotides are TGTGCCAGCAGTGACCTGACAGCTAGGAACACTGAAGCTTTCTTT. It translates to CASSDLTARNTEAFF.

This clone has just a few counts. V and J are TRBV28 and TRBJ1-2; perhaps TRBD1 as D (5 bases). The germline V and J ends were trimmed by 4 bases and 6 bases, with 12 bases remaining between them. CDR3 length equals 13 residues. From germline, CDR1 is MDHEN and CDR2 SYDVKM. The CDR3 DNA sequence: TGTGCCAGCAGTTCCGACTGGGGGGATGGCTACACCTTC. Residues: CASSSDWGDGYTF.

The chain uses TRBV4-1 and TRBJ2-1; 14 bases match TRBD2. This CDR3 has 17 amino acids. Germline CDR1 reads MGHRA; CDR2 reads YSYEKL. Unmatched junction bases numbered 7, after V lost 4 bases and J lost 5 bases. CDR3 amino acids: CASSLGLAGGRNNEQFF. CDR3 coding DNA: TGCGCCAGCAGCCTCGGACTAGCGGGGGGTAGGAACAATGAGCAGTTCTTC.

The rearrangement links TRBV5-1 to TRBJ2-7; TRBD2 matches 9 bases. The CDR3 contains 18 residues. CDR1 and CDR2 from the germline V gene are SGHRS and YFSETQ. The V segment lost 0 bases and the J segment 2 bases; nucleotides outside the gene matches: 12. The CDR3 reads CASSLEPPSGILTYEQYF. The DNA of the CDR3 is TGCGCCAGCAGCTTGGAGCCCCCTAGCGGGATTCTAACCTACGAGCAGTACTTC. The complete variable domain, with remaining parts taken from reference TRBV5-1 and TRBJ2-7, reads KAGVTQTPRYLIKTRGQQVTLSCSPISGHRSVSWYQQTPGQGLQFLFEYFSETQRNKGNFPGRFSGRQFSNSRSEMNVSTLELGDSALYLCASSLEPPSGILTYEQYFGPGTRLTVT.

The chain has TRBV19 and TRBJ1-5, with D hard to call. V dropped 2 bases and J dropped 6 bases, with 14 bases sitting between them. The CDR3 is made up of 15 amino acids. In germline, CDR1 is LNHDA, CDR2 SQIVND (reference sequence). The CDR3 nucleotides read TGTGCCAGTAGTATATCCGGTGCAAGGAGTCAGCCCCAGCATTTT. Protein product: CASSISGARSQPQHF.

For the CDR3, the DNA is TGTGCCAGCAGTTACACAGGCTCCGTTGCCTACGAGCAGTACTTC. It codes for CASSYTGSVAYEQYF. The V and J genes are TRBV6-5 and TRBJ2-7; TRBD1 might be the D (5 bases). The CDR3 is 15 residues long. V was clipped by 2 bases and J by 2 bases, with 13 bases between them. The germline CDR1 and CDR2 sequences are MNHEY and SVGAGI.

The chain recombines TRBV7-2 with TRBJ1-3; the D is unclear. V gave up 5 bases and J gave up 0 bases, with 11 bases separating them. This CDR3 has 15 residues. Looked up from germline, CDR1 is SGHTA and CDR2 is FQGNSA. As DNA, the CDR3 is TGTGCCAGCAGCCCAAGCAGAAGCTCTGGAAACACCATATATTTT. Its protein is CASSPSRSSGNTIYF.

The chain's CDR3 is CASSGQGTGGAGYTF. The CDR3 DNA follows: TGTGCCAGCAGTGGTCAGGGGACAGGGGGCGCTGGCTACACCTTC. The chain recombines TRBV2 with TRBJ1-2, with 12 bases lining up with TRBD1. V lost 4 bases to trimming and J lost 7 bases; unmatched junction nucleotides: 7. The CDR3 is 15 amino acids. CDR1 is SNHLY and CDR2 is FYNNEI in the germline V gene.

CDR3 residues: CASRGQGIGELFF. The CDR3 region has the DNA TGTGCCAGCAGAGGACAGGGGATCGGGGAGCTGTTTTTT. J is TRBJ2-2 and V is TRBV2, with TRBD1 matching 9 bases. Germline-derived CDR1 and CDR2 are SNHLY and FYNNEI. This CDR3 spans 13 amino acids. V trimming: 6 bases; J trimming: 7 bases; junction bases outside the gene matches: 3.

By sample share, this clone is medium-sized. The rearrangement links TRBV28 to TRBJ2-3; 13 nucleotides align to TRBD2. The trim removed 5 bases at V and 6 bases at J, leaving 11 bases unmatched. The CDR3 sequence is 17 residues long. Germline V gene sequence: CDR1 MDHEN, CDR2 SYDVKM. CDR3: CASSLYTSGRARDTQYF. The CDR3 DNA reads TGTGCCAGCAGTCTCTACACTAGCGGGAGGGCCCGGGATACGCAGTATTTT.

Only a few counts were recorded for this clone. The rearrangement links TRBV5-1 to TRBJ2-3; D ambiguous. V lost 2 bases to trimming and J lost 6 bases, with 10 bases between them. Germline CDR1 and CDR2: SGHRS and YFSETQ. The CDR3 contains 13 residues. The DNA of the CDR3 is TGCGCCAGCAGCTTATCTCTAGGCGATACGCAGTATTTT. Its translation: CASSLSLGDTQYF.